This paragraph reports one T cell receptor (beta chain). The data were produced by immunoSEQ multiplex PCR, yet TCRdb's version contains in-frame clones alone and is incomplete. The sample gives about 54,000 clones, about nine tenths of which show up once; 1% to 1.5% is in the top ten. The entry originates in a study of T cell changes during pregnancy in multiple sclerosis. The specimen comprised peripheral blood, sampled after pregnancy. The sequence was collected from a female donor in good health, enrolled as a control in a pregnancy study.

The DNA for the CDR3 is TGCGCCAGCAGCTTGGGCCCGGGTGGGTCCTACGAGCAGTACTTC. Its protein product is CASSLGPGGSYEQYF. The rearrangement links TRBV5-1 to TRBJ2-7, with D unresolved. CDR3 length: 15 amino acids. Per the germline V gene, CDR1 is SGHRS and CDR2 is YFSETQ. V lost 0 bases to trimming and J lost 1 base, with 11 bases between them.